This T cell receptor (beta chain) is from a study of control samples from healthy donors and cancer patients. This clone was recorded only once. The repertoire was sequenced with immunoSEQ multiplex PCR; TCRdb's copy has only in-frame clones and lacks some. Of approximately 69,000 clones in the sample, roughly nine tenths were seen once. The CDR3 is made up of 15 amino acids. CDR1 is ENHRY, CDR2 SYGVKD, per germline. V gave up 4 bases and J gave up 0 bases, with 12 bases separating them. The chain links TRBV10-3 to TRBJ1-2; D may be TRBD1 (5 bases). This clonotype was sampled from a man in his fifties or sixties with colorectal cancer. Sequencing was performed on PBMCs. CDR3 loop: CAISAGDLANYGYTF. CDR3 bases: TGTGCCATCAGTGCGGGGGATTTAGCTAACTATGGCTACACCTTC.